This T cell receptor (beta chain) derives from a study of cytomegalovirus exposure and HLA in healthy donors (dated by TCRdb to about 2017). Context from the whole study: An earlier analysis of roughly 500 of the donors reported approximately 300 Gb of sequence data and 100 million to 120 million unique TCR beta sequences obtained from about 179 million T cells. Approximately 300 gigabases of sequencing data and 70 million to 100 million unique TCR sequences made up an early release that covered several hundred HLA-typed donors. Of the 300 to 500 genotyped donors, over 80% were placed in the genetic ancestry cluster associated with self-reported Caucasian donors. The study was designed to test whether signatures of past pathogen exposure could be identified by cataloging public T cell receptors. The study profiled the T cell repertoires of 500 to 800 subjects by immunosequencing and related them to cytomegalovirus serostatus. In addition to the first cohort of 650 to 750 subjects, a separate validation cohort of about 120 different subjects was used. To predict cytomegalovirus infection status, the study combined high-throughput TCR immunosequencing, statistical association of individual TCRs with disease status, and machine learning. A later analysis re-analyzed previously published TCR beta repertoires from about 600 donors and added high-resolution HLA genotyping to study TCR occurrence patterns. The later analysis used no new phenotypic data to find candidate immune exposures, relying instead on TCR beta sequences and their occurrence across donors. An earlier analysis of roughly 600 of the donors used high-throughput TCR beta sequencing to judge whether each TCR beta V gene segment behaved as functional or pseudogenic. Alongside the repertoire data, information on donor age, sex, ethnicity and CMV serostatus was compiled. In a later genetic analysis, genome-wide SNP genotypes for about 55% of the roughly 670 donors were used, and that subset was treated as a discovery cohort. All discovery cohort repertoires had been generated on a single sequencing platform. HLA typing covered class I and class II loci at four-digit resolution. Typing coverage varied by locus: about 629-640 donors for A, B, C, DRB1 and DQB1; roughly 500 for DQA1; about 600 for DPA1; approximately 490 for DPB1. Roughly 5 DR-DQ haplotypes were handled as single units for association and clustering because linkage in the cohort was strong. Among some 400 genotyped donors of the cohort, an average of around 250,000 unique TCR beta nucleotide sequences was sequenced per donor, of which roughly 17% were non-productive.

The cohort comprised hundreds of healthy bone marrow donors. Cohort members were all nominally healthy when sampled, although unrecorded immune exposures were likely present. The donor tested CMV seronegative, placing the donor among the 350 or so seronegative members of the cohort. Each donor provided a peripheral blood sample, and peripheral blood mononuclear cells were used for TCR beta sequencing. Genomic DNA extraction from the blood cell samples was performed with the Qiagen DNeasy Blood Extraction Kit. This clone was detected only a few times. Its cognate antigen has yet to be identified. No base qualities exist here, and no much larger clone lies one base off it. The method was the immunoSEQ multiplex PCR assay. For the multiplex PCR, a mixture combining 60 forward primers for TCR Vbeta segments and 13 reverse primers for TCR Jbeta segments was used. Amplification of the CDR3 region of rearranged TCR beta genes was performed with a multiplex PCR assay on genomic DNA. The amplified TCR beta libraries were sequenced on the Illumina HiSeq System as 87-base-pair reads. Per the original workflow: Across the 670 or so repertoires, a later analysis counted tens of millions of unique TCR beta chains, approximately 12 million of which were shared by at least two donors. Raw reads were error-corrected and collapsed into unique sequences by a nearest-neighbor algorithm in which closely related sequences were merged to remove PCR and sequencing errors. CDR3 sequences were aligned to IMGT reference sequences to assign V, D and J gene segments. For a sequence to be retained, at least a six-nucleotide match to both a V gene segment and a J gene segment was required. Rearrangements were called productive when the CDR3 lacked stop codons and stayed in frame with V and J; all others were non-productive. Following IMGT convention, CDR3 was defined as the stretch from the second conserved V-encoded cysteine up to the conserved J-encoded phenylalanine. Sequences without an unambiguous match to a single V gene segment were excluded from the earlier analysis of over 500 of the donors. An earlier analysis of several hundred of the donors called V segments functional above 56.7% productive rearrangements and segregating when the between-donor standard deviation exceeded 5%. A statistical classification framework was built for diagnosing cytomegalovirus status from the catalog of TCR beta chain sequences. In a later analysis, TCR nucleotide sequences were compared against IMGT/GENE-DB human TR gene sequences so that V and J genes could be assigned. Using the TCRdist pipeline, a later analysis assigned CDR3 sequences along with most-parsimonious VDJ recombination scenarios. A later analysis defined each TCR beta chain by its CDR3 amino acid sequence plus V-gene family, and excluded reads lacking a unique V-gene family. In a later analysis, 500 to 650 highly shared, low-generation-probability nucleotide sequences were removed to address suspected cross-contamination and a sequencing artifact. In a later analysis, a clonal expansion index for each public chain was calculated from normalized within-repertoire ranks of inferred template counts. A later analysis computed generation probabilities with a VDJ recombination model fitted to out-of-frame rearrangements, and checked the results against IGoR. A later analysis scored TCR-TCR, TCR-HLA and TCR-CMV co-occurrence with hypergeometric tests, applying a repertoire-size bias correction to TCR pairs. In a later analysis, false discovery rates were estimated by permuting HLA or CMV assignments 20 times. In a later analysis, co-occurring TCRs were grouped using DBSCAN, and TCRdist sequence similarity was added for clustering within HLA-allele-positive subsets. Co-occurrence clustering excluded repertoires with fewer than 30,000 or more than 120,000 public chains, plus five with anomalous nucleotide sharing. TCRdb retrieved this table from immuneACCESS and kept in-frame rearrangements only. Not all clones are present; in checked studies, unresolved V genes account for under half, and no reason is known for the remainder. That table is the source of V, J and clone size, and D and trimming were worked out from the DNA. For this sample there are around 97,000 clones; 73% appear just once. Of the sample, 3.5% to 4.5% falls within the top ten clones.

As encoded in the germline V gene, CDR1 is SGHDT while CDR2 is YYEEEE. V gives up 6 bases and J gives up 5 bases, and the segment between their germline ends measures 9 bases. Inclusive of the bounding cysteine and phenylalanine, the CDR3 is 12 residues long. Here the CDR3 DNA is all that survives: 36 bases in frame from base 1. The full study reports these points: The classifier was reported to diagnose cytomegalovirus status with high specificity and sensitivity in both the original cohort and the validation cohort. In a later analysis, HLA-associated TCR beta chains showed more clonal expansion and lower generation probabilities than non-associated chains that were equally common. V-gene and J-gene trimming of TCR beta chains was associated with a missense DCLRE1C variant in a later genetic analysis, and the association was replicated in an independent cohort. The earlier analysis of fewer than 750 of the donors excluded roughly 17 rarely observed V segments, including chromosome 9 orphons, because counts were too low. In vitro tests confirmed that a few of the cytomegalovirus-associated TCR beta chains recognize cytomegalovirus antigens. Some IMGT-functional V segments, including TRBV6-2 and TRBV6-3, could not be distinguished by the 87-base-pair reads and were therefore excluded. Correlated functional status among segregating V segments might reflect linkage disequilibrium, but an unknown experimental factor could not be ruled out. In a later analysis, TCR association rates were found to vary across HLA loci, with the most associated TCRs seen for DRB1 alleles and the fewest for HLA-C alleles. The authors suggested that the approach could potentially be generalized to other disease states and immunological phenotypes. Immune exposure information for the cohort was limited to CMV serostatus. According to a later analysis, most CMV-associated TCR beta chains appeared to be HLA-restricted, and the HLA associations seemed to be driven largely by CMV exposure. A further reported finding was that TCR beta sequences accurately predicted the HLA-A and HLA-B alleles for most subjects in the first cohort. A cluster of highly shared sequence variants was judged likely to represent a technical artifact of the sequencing pipeline. Assigning TCR associations to individual alleles was difficult when HLA alleles, especially DR and DQ, strongly co-occurred. An earlier analysis of around 600 of the donors showed that most TCR beta V segments appeared in productive rearrangements either about 90% or about 30% of the time, which broadly matched IMGT annotations. Because HLA typing was unavailable for some donors at each locus, only the typed subset was used in association tests. In a later genetic analysis, fewer N-insertions in productive TCRs were reported among donors in an Asian-associated ancestry cluster than the roughly 700-donor mean. The study gave a list of 150 to 200 TCR beta chains associated with cytomegalovirus. Sequencing depth was assumed to be roughly uniform across donors in the presence/absence analyses, though that assumption may not hold. Several of the top co-occurrence clusters appeared to be linked to parvovirus B19, influenza, CMV and Epstein-Barr virus, according to a later analysis. At a false discovery rate of 0.05, a later analysis linked some 18,000 TCR beta sequences to specific HLA alleles. Only TCR beta chains were sequenced in this cohort, and the absence of alpha or paired-chain data limited detectable features. While some public TCRs were present in many individuals, most TCR sequences turned up only very rarely across donors.

The specimen was PBMCs. The receptor chain draws on TRBV5-6 and TRBJ2-1, with the D gene call left open. This TCR came from a man aged 40-50 years in good health and CMV-seronegative. The sequenced DNA: TGTGCCAGCACTCTTTCTCACAATGAGCAGTTCTTC. Its protein reads: CASTLSHNEQFF.